The subject of this entry is one T cell receptor beta chain. Its specificity is not known. This may be a read error: a much more frequent sequence differs by one nucleotide. The data stem from a study of human T cells and chemical hapten exposure. Study background: The use of 2% DPC on approximately 2 cm by approximately 2 cm of upper inner arm skin constituted sensitization. Patches that contained 0.01% DPC were applied to the upper back and read at 6 days.

MiXCR, run by TCRdb on the RACE reads, gives a single entry per CDR3 protein. The sample yields just over 350,000 distinct CDR3 sequences, about 6% seen once. The time point is: patch test 2, 6 weeks after DPC sensitization. The treatment is: therapeutic diphenylcyclopropenone sensitization with weekly scalp DPC. Regarding the study as a whole: The number of TCRs over 1 in 1000 frequency stayed unchanged after DPC. It was expanded TCRs that formed significantly more large CDR3 similarity clusters than controls did.

The CDR3 extends over 17 amino acids. Germline-derived CDR1 and CDR2 are LGHNA and YNFKEQ. V usage is TRBV4-2 and J usage is TRBJ2-2; D may be TRBD2 (5 bases). The clonotype comes from a woman younger than 35 with alopecia areata. Some clones in this sample may be carry-over from other donors' samples. The sample in question was whole blood, obtained in connection with sensitization to the hapten diphenylcyclopropenone (DPC). The chain's CDR3 is CVSSQDEEGLGTGELFF. The CDR3 nucleotides are TGTGTCAGCAGCCAAGATGAAGAGGGATTGGGCACCGGGGAGCTGTTTTTT.